This T cell receptor (beta chain) derives from a study of shared clonotypes between healthy human individuals. This CDR3 has 16 residues. Unmatched junction bases numbered 4, after V lost 4 bases and J lost 0 bases. The germline V gene has CDR1 SGHNT and CDR2 YYREEE (reference sequence). To note about this clone: The same CDR3 can be traced to other DNA sequences in this sample.

The repertoire was sequenced with immunoSEQ multiplex PCR; TCRdb's copy has only in-frame clones and lacks some. The data hold 2 million to 2.5 million clones, with almost 96% observed a single time. The sequence derives from a young man in good health. Sequences were obtained from naive CD4+ T cells sorted from blood. As for subset: CD45RA+ positively selected. V is TRBV5-4 and J is TRBJ2-7; 13 positions agree with TRBD2. The CDR3 DNA reads TGTGCCAGCAGCCTCGGACTAGCGGGGGACTCCTACGAGCAGTACTTC. Translated, it gives CASSLGLAGDSYEQYF.